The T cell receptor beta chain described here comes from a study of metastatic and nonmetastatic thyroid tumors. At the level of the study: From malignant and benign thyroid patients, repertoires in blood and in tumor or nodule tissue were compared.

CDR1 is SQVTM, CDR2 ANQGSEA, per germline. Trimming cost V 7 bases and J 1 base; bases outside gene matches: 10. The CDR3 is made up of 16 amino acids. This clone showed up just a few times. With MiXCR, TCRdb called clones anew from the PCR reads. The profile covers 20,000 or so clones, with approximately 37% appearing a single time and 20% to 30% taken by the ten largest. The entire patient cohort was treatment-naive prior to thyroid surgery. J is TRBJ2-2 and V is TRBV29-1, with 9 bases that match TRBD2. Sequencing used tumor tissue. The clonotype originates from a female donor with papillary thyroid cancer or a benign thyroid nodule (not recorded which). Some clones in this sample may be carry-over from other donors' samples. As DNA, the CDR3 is TGCAGCGCAAAGCGGGAGGTTTTTGGGAACACCGGGGAGCTGTTTTTT. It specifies CSAKREVFGNTGELFF.